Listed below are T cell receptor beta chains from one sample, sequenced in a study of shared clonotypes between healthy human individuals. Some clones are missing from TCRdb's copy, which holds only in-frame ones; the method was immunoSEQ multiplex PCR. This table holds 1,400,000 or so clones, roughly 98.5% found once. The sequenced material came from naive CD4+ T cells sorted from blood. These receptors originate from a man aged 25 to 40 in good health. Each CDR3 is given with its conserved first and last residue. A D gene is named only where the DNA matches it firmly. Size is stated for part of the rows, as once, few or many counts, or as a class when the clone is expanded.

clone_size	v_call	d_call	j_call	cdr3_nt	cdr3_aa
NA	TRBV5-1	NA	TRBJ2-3	TGCGCCAGCAGCTTGCCCCAATTATTCCCCCCAGGGGCGCAGTATTTT	CASSLPQLFPPGAQYF
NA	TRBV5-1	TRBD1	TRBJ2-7	TGCGCCAGCAGCTCTGACAGGGGAGTCTACGAGCAGTACTTC	CASSSDRGVYEQYF
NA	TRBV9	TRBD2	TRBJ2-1	TGTGCCAGCAGCAAACGTCCGGGACTAGCGGATATAGGATCCTACAATGAGCAGTTCTTC	CASSKRPGLADIGSYNEQFF
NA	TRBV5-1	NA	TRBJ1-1	TGCGCCAGCAGCTTGTCCGGGAAGAACACTGAAGCTTTCTTT	CASSLSGKNTEAFF
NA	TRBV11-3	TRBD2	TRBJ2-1	TGTGCCAGCAGCCCTTCAGGGACTAGCGGGAACAATGAGCAGTTCTTC	CASSPSGTSGNNEQFF
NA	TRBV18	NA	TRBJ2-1	TGTGCCAGCTCAACCGGTCTACCCAACAATGAGCAGTTCTTC	CASSTGLPNNEQFF
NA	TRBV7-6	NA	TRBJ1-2	TGTGCCAGCAGCTTAAACTCCGGCCAGAACTATGGCTACACCTTC	CASSLNSGQNYGYTF
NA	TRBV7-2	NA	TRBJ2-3	TGTGCCAGCAGCTTTCAACTAGAGACGGATACGCAGTATTTT	CASSFQLETDTQYF
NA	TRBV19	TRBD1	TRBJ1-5	TGTGCCAGTAGTATAGTAAAGGGGGCTAGAGGCAATCAGCCCCAGCATTTT	CASSIVKGARGNQPQHF
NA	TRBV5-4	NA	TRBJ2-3	TGTGCCAGCAGCATCACAGATACGCAGTATTTT	CASSITDTQYF
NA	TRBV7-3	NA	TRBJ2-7	TGTGCCAGCAGCTTAACAGGTCAAGTTGCCTACGAGCAGTACTTC	CASSLTGQVAYEQYF
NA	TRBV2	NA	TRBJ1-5	TGTGCCAGCAGTGAAGCATTATTAAGGACGGATAGCAATCAGCCCCAGCATTTT	CASSEALLRTDSNQPQHF
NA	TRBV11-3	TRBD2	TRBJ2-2	TGTGCCAGCAGCTCAACTAACCTAGCGGGAGGATTTGGCGGGGAGCTGTTTTTT	CASSSTNLAGGFGGELFF
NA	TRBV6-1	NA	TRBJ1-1	TGTGCCAGCAGTGAATTAGGAACCCTCACTGAAGCTTTCTTT	CASSELGTLTEAFF
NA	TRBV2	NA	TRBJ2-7	TGTGCCAGCATTGATGGACGCTTATCCTACGAGCAGTACTTC	CASIDGRLSYEQYF
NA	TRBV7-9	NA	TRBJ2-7	TGTGCCAGCAGCTCGATTAGCGGCCCCTACGAGCAGTACTTC	CASSSISGPYEQYF
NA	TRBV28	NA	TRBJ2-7	TGTGCCAGCAGTGGGGACATAACCTACGAGCAGTACTTC	CASSGDITYEQYF
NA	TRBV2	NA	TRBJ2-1	TGTGCCAGCAGTGCTAGGGCCCAGGGAAGTTCCAATGAGCAGTTCTTC	CASSARAQGSSNEQFF
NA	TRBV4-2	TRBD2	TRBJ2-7	TGTGCCAGCAGCCAAGGACTAGCGGGAGACTACGAGCAGTACTTC	CASSQGLAGDYEQYF
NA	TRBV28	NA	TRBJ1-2	TGTGCCAGCAGTCGACGCCCCGGGGGCCCCTATGGCTACACCTTC	CASSRRPGGPYGYTF
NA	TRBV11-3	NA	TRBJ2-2	TGTGCCAGCAGCTTTTCAGGGGTTCCCGGGGAGCTGTTTTTT	CASSFSGVPGELFF
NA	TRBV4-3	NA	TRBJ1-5	TGCGCCAGCAGCCAAGATGCGGCGGGCAATCAGCCCCAGCATTTT	CASSQDAAGNQPQHF
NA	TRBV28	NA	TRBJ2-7	TGTGCCAGCAGTTTAGTGGACAGCTCCTACGAGCAGTACTTC	CASSLVDSSYEQYF
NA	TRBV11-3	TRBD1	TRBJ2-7	TGTGCCAGCAGCGAAGGACAGGGTATCGACGAGCAGTACTTC	CASSEGQGIDEQYF
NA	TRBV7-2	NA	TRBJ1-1	TGTGCCAGCAGCCCCCAGTTGGGGAGGGCGGAAGCTTTCTTT	CASSPQLGRAEAFF
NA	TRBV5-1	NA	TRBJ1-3	TGCGCCAGCAGCTTATCAAGCTCTGGAAACACCATATATTTT	CASSLSSSGNTIYF
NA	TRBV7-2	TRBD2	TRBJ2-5	TGTGCCAGCAGCTGGGGGCAGGGGGGGACTAGCGGGAGAGAGACCCAGTACTTC	CASSWGQGGTSGRETQYF
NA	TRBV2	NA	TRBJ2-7	TGTGCCAGCAGTGGTGGGCGGGGCGCCTACGAGCAGTACTTC	CASSGGRGAYEQYF
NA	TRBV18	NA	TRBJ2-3	TGTGCCAGCTCACCACTCGACAGCACAGATACGCAGTATTTT	CASSPLDSTDTQYF
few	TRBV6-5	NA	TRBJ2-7	TGTGCCAGCAGGCAAGGGTACGAGCAGTACTTC	CASRQGYEQYF
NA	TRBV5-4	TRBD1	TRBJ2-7	TGTGCCAGCAGCACGGACAGGGACGACCAGCAGTACTTC	CASSTDRDDQQYF
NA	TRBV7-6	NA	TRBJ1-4	TGTGCCAGCAGTCCTACCCGGTTTGAAAAACTGTTTTTT	CASSPTRFEKLFF
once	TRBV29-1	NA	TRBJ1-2	TGCAGCGTCGATTCTCTCCCGCCGACCACTATATACGGCTACACCTTC	CSVDSLPPTTIYGYTF
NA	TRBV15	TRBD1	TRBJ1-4	TGTGCCACCAGCAAACCACAGGGGGCCGTTGCAACTAATGAAAAACTGTTTTTT	CATSKPQGAVATNEKLFF
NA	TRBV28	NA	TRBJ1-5	TGTGCCAGCAGTTTGGGTCAGGGTATGCCGTCCCAGCCCCAGCATTTT	CASSLGQGMPSQPQHF
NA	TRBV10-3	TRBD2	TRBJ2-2	TGTGCCATCAGTGAGAGGGGAGGCAGCGGGAGGACCGGGGAGCTGTTTTTT	CAISERGGSGRTGELFF
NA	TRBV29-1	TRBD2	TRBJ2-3	TGCAGCGTAACCGGGACTAGCGGTTCAGATACGCAGTATTTT	CSVTGTSGSDTQYF
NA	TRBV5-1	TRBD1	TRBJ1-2	TGCGCCAGCAGGCTAACTCGGGACAGGGGGTATGCGGGCTACACCTTC	CASRLTRDRGYAGYTF
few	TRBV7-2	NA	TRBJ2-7	TGTGCCAGCAGCTTATACTACGAGCAGTACTTC	CASSLYYEQYF
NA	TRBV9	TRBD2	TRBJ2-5	TGTGCCAGCAGCGTAGGGCTAGCGGGAACTGAAGAGACCCAGTACTTC	CASSVGLAGTEETQYF
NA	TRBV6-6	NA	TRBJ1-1	TGTGCCAGCAGTTACTCTAGTAAGGGGAACACTGAAGCTTTCTTT	CASSYSSKGNTEAFF
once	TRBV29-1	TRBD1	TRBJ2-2	TGCAGCGTGGGGGACAGTTACACCGGGGAGCTGTTTTTT	CSVGDSYTGELFF
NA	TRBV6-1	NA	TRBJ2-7	TGTGCCAGCAGTGCGGCTAGCGACGTCTCCTACGAGCAGTACTTC	CASSAASDVSYEQYF
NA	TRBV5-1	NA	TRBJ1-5	TGCGCCAGCAGCTTGGGAGGACCCGGCGATCAGCCCCAGCATTTT	CASSLGGPGDQPQHF
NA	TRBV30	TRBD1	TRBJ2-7	TGTGCCTGGAATATCCCGGGGACAGGGGGCGAGCAGTACTTC	CAWNIPGTGGEQYF
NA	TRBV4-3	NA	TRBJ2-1	TGCGCCAGCAGCCAAGATCGGACGGACACCCCAAACAATGAGCAGTTCTTC	CASSQDRTDTPNNEQFF
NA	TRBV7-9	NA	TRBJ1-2	TGTGCCAGCAGCTCCGCAGGCCCCTATGGCTACACCTTC	CASSSAGPYGYTF
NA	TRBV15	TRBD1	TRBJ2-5	TGTGCCACCACCAGGGGGACAGGGGCACGAGAGACCCAGTACTTC	CATTRGTGARETQYF